The 6 T cell receptor beta chains below come from one sample, sequenced in a study of T-cell memory formation after mild COVID-19. TCRdb recomputed calls from the 5' RACE reads with MiXCR, one row per CDR3 protein. This table has 30,000 to 45,000 distinct CDR3 sequences, about 10% appearing once. Sequenced material: PBMCs or a T cell subset sorted from them (not recorded which). These receptors originate from a man aged 18-30 years who had mild COVID-19 (a few samples of this study predate the infection). Cell type and time point are not known.

This clonotype was found many times. The CDR3 spells CASSRVNTEAFF. The CDR3 DNA reads TGCGCCAGCAGTAGGGTGAACACTGAAGCTTTCTTT. This chain joins TRBV5-1 and TRBJ1-1; D ambiguous. The CDR3 extends over 12 amino acids. Trimming stripped 5 bases from V and 0 bases from J, with 5 bases between. In germline, CDR1 is SGHRS, CDR2 YFSETQ.

This clonotype was counted at least ten times. This sequence joins TRBV10-3 and TRBJ1-2; no definite D call. The CDR3 contains 13 residues. Trimming shortened V by 3 bases and J by 0 bases, and 5 bases separated the two germline ends. Germline CDR1 and CDR2: ENHRY and SYGVKD. The CDR3 region is CAISENPNYGYTF. Written as DNA, the CDR3 is TGTGCCATCAGTGAAAACCCTAACTATGGCTACACCTTC.

This clonotype was seen just once. The chain carries TRBV6-2 or TRBV6-3 and TRBJ2-7; possibly TRBD1 for D (6 bases). Trimming took 6 bases from V and 3 from J, leaving 12 bases between them. Per the germline V gene, CDR1 is MNHEY and CDR2 is SVGEGT. CDR3 size: 13 residues. In DNA, the CDR3 is TGTGCCAGCAGAACGATACAGGGCTACGAGCAGTACGTC. Protein sequence: CASRTIQGYEQYV.

CDR3 sequence: CATSPADGRGADTQYF. DNA for the CDR3: TGTGCCACCAGCCCGGCGGACGGACGAGGTGCAGATACGCAGTATTTT. The chain links TRBV15 to TRBJ2-3; D unresolved. The germline V and J ends were trimmed by 5 bases and 4 bases, with 19 bases remaining between them. The CDR3 length is 16 residues. Germline V gives CDR1 LNHNV, CDR2 YYDKDF (reference sequence).

This clonotype was detected ten times or more. The V and J genes are TRBV5-1 and TRBJ2-7; 7 bases are shared with TRBD1. Germline trimming cut 4 bases from V and 2 bases from J; bases unmatched to any gene: 6. This CDR3 comprises 14 residues. CDR1 SGHRS and CDR2 YFSETQ come from the germline V gene. Here the CDR3 DNA reads TGCGCCAGCAGCCTTCAGACAGGGACCTACGAGCAGTACTTC. It is translated as CASSLQTGTYEQYF.

This clonotype occurred many times. CDR3 nucleotides: TGCAGCGTAGTGACAGGGGGCTATCAGCCCCAGCATTTT. Translation: CSVVTGGYQPQHF. The V call is TRBV29-1, the J call TRBJ1-5; TRBD1 agrees at 10 bases. The CDR3 runs to 13 residues. The germline V gene has CDR1 SQVTM and CDR2 ANQGSEA. V gave up 6 bases and J gave up 5 bases; unmatched junction bases: 4.